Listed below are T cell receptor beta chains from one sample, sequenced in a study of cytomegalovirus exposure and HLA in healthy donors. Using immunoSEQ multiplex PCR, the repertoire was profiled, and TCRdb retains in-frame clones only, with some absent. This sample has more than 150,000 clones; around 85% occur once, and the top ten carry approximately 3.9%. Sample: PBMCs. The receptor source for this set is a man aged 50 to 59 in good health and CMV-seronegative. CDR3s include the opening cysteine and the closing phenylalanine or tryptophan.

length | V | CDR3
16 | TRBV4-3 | CASSQDSGGRGNTIYF
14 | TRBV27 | CASSLTRQVGEQYF
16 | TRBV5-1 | CASSYLRQGRAGELFF
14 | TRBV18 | CASLPASRGHGYTF
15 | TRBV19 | CASSISGGLGTEAFF
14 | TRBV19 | CASSIRRGANEQFF
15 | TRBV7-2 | CASSLEEGSAYEQYF
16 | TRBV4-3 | CASSQDLTGASQPQHF
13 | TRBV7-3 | CASSFAGTGELFF
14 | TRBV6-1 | CASKETGVYTEAFF
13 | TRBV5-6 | CASRPQGSTEAFF
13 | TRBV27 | CASSPIQGYIQYF
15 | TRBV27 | CASSFAWSSQETQYF
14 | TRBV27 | CASSPGYMGPEAFF
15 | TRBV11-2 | CASSLDRAGSYEQYF
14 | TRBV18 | CASSRLTGVYEQYF
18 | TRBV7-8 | CASSLGSAGVGSNQPQHF
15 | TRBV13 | CASSWGDASGNTIYF
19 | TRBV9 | CASSVRGIAGDTYTDTQYF
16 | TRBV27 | CASSLRLGQGAYEQYF
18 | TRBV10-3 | CAISESRVAGASSGELFF
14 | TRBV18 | CASSPPATGGELFF
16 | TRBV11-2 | CASSPLAGGLDDEQFF
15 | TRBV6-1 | CASSEGQGKYYGYTF
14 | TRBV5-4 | CASSQSIQTRGYTF
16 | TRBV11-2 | CASKTGTGRGSYEQYF
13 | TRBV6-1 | CASSAQDNSPLHF
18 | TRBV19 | CVSSILSAGGGSRDTQYF
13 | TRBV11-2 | CASSLGVNTEAFF
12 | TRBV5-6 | CASSLGQGKQYF
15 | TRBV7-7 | CASSLVGGITDTQYF
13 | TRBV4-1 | CASSQRGEETQYF
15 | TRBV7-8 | CASSLPSGGSEKLFF
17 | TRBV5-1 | CASSLLNDRRGNTEAFF
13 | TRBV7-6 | CASSHGSGNTIYF
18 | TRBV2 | CASSKRVQGRFLNTEAFF
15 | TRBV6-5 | CASLPRTGGRAEQFF
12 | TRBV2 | CASTKDRAVGTF
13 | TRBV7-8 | CASLGRGSQPQHF
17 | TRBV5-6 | CASSSAVRETSTDTQYF
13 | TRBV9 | CASSVGEGDTQYF
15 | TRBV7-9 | CASSPWLPDSELGTF